This T cell receptor beta chain was obtained from a study of OX40 agonist ivuxolimab in advanced cancers. Some background on the complete study: Ivuxolimab was an agonistic, fully human IgG2 monoclonal antibody directed against OX40 (CD134), a costimulatory receptor. Intravenous ivuxolimab was administered to patients every 2 weeks at six dose levels: 0.01, 0.1, 0.3, 1.5, 3 and 10 mg/kg. Of the approximately 50 dose-escalation patients, hepatocellular carcinoma was present in approximately 20, melanoma in around 15, renal cell carcinoma in 9 and head and neck cancer in 9. The dose-escalation cohort was approximately 83% male with a mean age of around 64 years, ranging from 23 to 79. Prior anti-PD-1, anti-PD-L1 or anti-CTLA-4 therapy was permitted, and approximately 40% of dose-escalation patients had received checkpoint inhibitors. Partial responses occurred in three dose-escalation patients, of whom one had hepatocellular carcinoma and two had cutaneous melanoma. The purpose of peripheral TCRbeta sequencing was to test whether ivuxolimab changed TCR sequence diversity and led to clonal T-cell expansion. The monotherapy dose-escalation portion (N of about 50 patients) of the phase I ivuxolimab trial is reported in the paper.

V is pared back by 7 bases and J by 7 bases, with 17 bases lying between the germline termini. The CDR3 sequence holds 13 residues, the cysteine and phenylalanine included. Just the 39-base CDR3 DNA is kept, in frame starting at base 1. From a lookup of the germline V gene (reference sequence), CDR1 and CDR2 are SGHNT and YYREEE. Results and caveats for the whole study, not just this receptor: At doses of 0.1 to 3.0 mg/kg, clonal expansion of both CD4+ and CD8+ blood T cells was observed from baseline to week 6. The antigen specificity of the clonally expanded peripheral T cells was not determined. Partial responders in the 0.1-3.0 mg/kg groups had among the lowest normalized peripheral clonal expansion, especially among CD8+ T cells. After ivuxolimab, CD8+ T cells had more expanded clones than CD4+ T cells on average. Low levels of normalized T-cell clonal expansion were also seen in some nonresponding patients.

The trial excluded patients who had a history of autoimmune disease or were on systemic immunosuppression. Peripheral blood for TCR sequencing was drawn from every dose cohort at baseline, at cycle 4 day 1 and at cycle 7 day 1. The samples were drawn from a first-in-human, open-label, multicenter phase I dose-escalation trial of ivuxolimab. Adults with locally advanced or metastatic melanoma, renal cell carcinoma, hepatocellular carcinoma or head and neck squamous cell carcinoma were enrolled in the trial. CD4+ and CD8+ T cells were sorted separately from peripheral blood before TCR sequencing. The sample holds a few counts of this clone. It lacks a known antigen. There are no base qualities to consult, and no much larger clone falls within one base. For sequencing of the TCRbeta CDR3 region, genomic DNA was extracted from the sorted cells. TCRbeta CDR3 regions were sequenced using the immunoSEQ Assay. TCRdb took over this immuneACCESS table, retaining in-frame rearrangements with V and J assigned. Such tables are incomplete; in checked studies, under half of the missing clones stem from an unresolved V gene, and the remainder is unexplained. This sample has about 69,000 clones in its table, and over 60% of those were observed once. Under 3% of the sample belongs to the ten largest clones.

The receptor was derived from an adult with an advanced solid tumor such as melanoma, head and neck, liver or kidney cancer. Here the sequenced sample was CD4+ or CD8+ T cells sorted from blood, taken in a trial of the OX40 agonist ivuxolimab. Recombination joined TRBV5-4 with TRBJ1-2; TRBD1 is a weak D gene call, 6 bases matching. The DNA sequence is given as TGTGCCAGCCGCCCTCAACAGGGTCGTGGCTACACCTTC. Its product reads: CASRPQQGRGYTF.